Shown below are 19 T cell receptor beta chains from a single sample sequenced in a study of STAT5B mutations in CD4+ large granular lymphocyte leukemia. Generated by immunoSEQ multiplex PCR, the TCRdb table keeps only in-frame clones and is missing some. In the table there are more than 30,000 clones, 85% to 90% of which are singletons. The sample consisted of CD4+ T cells from blood buffy coats. Receptor source: a human donor in good health.

This chain joins TRBV5-4 and TRBJ2-2; 11 positions agree with TRBD2. Per the germline V gene, CDR1 is SGHNT and CDR2 is YYREEE (reference sequence). The CDR3 is 17 residues long. The V and J ends lost 2 bases and 4 bases, in that order; junction bases with no gene match: 7. This chain's CDR3 is CASSLGSGRVGTGELFF. As DNA, the CDR3 is TGTGCCAGCAGCTTAGGTAGCGGGAGGGTCGGCACCGGGGAGCTGTTTTTT.

V usage is TRBV5-6 and J usage is TRBJ2-2; no clear D. The germline V gene has CDR1 SGHDT and CDR2 YYEEEE. V dropped 2 bases and J dropped 0 bases, with 5 bases sitting between them. This CDR3 is built from 14 residues. The CDR3 coding sequence is TGTGCCAGCAGCTTCTCCGCGAACACCGGGGAGCTGTTTTTT. Its protein product is CASSFSANTGELFF.

CDR3 coding DNA: TGTGCCAGCAGCTTAACAGGACTAGCCAAAAACATTCAGTACTTC. Its translation: CASSLTGLAKNIQYF. The rearrangement links TRBV5-4 to TRBJ2-4, with D perhaps TRBD1 or TRBD2 (5 bases each). The V gene lost 2 bases and the J gene lost 0 bases, with 9 bases spanning the gap. Germline V lookup: CDR1 SGHNT, CDR2 YYREEE (reference sequence). This CDR3 is 15 amino acids long. The variable domain in full, completed from reference TRBV5-4 and TRBJ2-4, reads ETGVTQSPTHLIKTRGQQVTLRCSSQSGHNTVSWYQQALGQGPQFIFQYYREEENGRGNFPPRFSGLQFPNYSSELNVNALELDDSALYLCASSLTGLAKNIQYFGAGTRLSVL.

This sequence joins TRBV27 and TRBJ2-1; 12 bases line up with TRBD2. The CDR3 has 16 residues. V shed 5 bases and J 12 bases; nucleotides not matched to a gene: 14. Germline V gene sequence: CDR1 MNHEY, CDR2 SMNVEV (reference sequence). In nucleotides, the CDR3 is TGTGCCAGCAGTCCCCCCCACCTAGCGGGAGGGCCCTCGCAGTTCTTC. Protein sequence: CASSPPHLAGGPSQFF.

J is TRBJ1-5 and V is TRBV6-5, with TRBD1 identical over 7 bases. The junction had 10 bases not matched to a gene; V was cut back by 8 bases and J by 9 bases. Germline CDR1 reads MNHEY; CDR2 reads SVGAGI. The CDR3 runs to 13 residues. The CDR3, as DNA: TGTGCCAGCCCCAGGGGGGTCCTTGGGCCCCAGCATTTT. Protein sequence: CASPRGVLGPQHF.

V and J are TRBV7-2 and TRBJ2-6, with unresolved D. V lost 2 bases and J 2 bases, leaving 10 bases between the germline ends. The CDR3 runs to 16 residues. The germline V gene has CDR1 SGHTA and CDR2 FQGNSA. The CDR3 region has the DNA TGTGCCAGCAGCTTACTGGCCGTGGCTGGGGCCAACGTCCTGACTTTC. Its protein is CASSLLAVAGANVLTF.

This rearrangement joins TRBV7-3 to TRBJ2-4; the D gene is possibly TRBD2 (6 bases). V lost 3 bases and J lost 8, with 14 bases in between. This CDR3 has 14 residues. Germline V gene sequence: CDR1 SGHTA, CDR2 FQGTGA. In DNA, the CDR3 is TGTGCCAGCAGCTTCGGAGGGAGCTCGGACATTCAGTACTTC. Amino acids: CASSFGGSSDIQYF.

The chain carries TRBV30 and TRBJ2-4; TRBD2 might be the D (5 bases). Germline assignment: CDR1 GTSNPN and CDR2 SVGIG (reference sequence). The V gene lost 4 bases and the J gene lost 1 base, with 14 bases spanning the gap. CDR3 length: 15 residues. This CDR3 reads CAWTFGSLAKNIQYF. The CDR3 nucleotides are TGTGCCTGGACGTTTGGGAGTCTTGCCAAAAACATTCAGTACTTC.

The chain couples TRBV28 to TRBJ2-7; D gene unclear. Trimming shortened V by 5 bases and J by 3 bases, and 11 bases separated the two germline ends. Germline V lookup: CDR1 MDHEN, CDR2 SYDVKM. The CDR3 consists of 13 residues. CDR3 region: CASSLRAGYEQYF. In nucleotides, the CDR3 is TGTGCCAGCAGTCTCCGGGCCGGCTACGAGCAGTACTTC.

The V and J genes are TRBV29-1 and TRBJ1-2; D is undetermined. Trimming cost V 2 bases and J 3 bases, with 10 bases left between them. The CDR3 runs 13 residues. From germline, CDR1 is SQVTM and CDR2 ANQGSEA. The CDR3 spells CSVEHGRYYGYTF. CDR3 sequence (DNA): TGCAGCGTTGAACACGGAAGGTACTATGGCTACACCTTC.

This clone was detected only once. V gene TRBV4-1 combines with J gene TRBJ2-7, with a possible D match to TRBD2 (5 bases). Germline V gene sequence: CDR1 MGHRA, CDR2 YSYEKL. The CDR3 contains 15 residues. Trimming pared 0 bases from V and 2 bases from J, leaving 11 bases between. The chain's CDR3 is CASSQEEAAPYEQYF. The CDR3 DNA reads TGCGCCAGCAGCCAAGAGGAGGCGGCCCCCTACGAGCAGTACTTC.

The V and J genes are TRBV18 and TRBJ2-1; 9 bases line up with TRBD2. V was pared by 8 bases and J by 3 bases, with 5 bases of the junction left unmatched. The CDR3 has 14 residues. CDR1 is KGHSH, CDR2 LQKENI, per germline. CDR3 residues: CASTDSGGYNEQFF. The DNA of the CDR3 is TGTGCCAGCACTGATAGCGGGGGCTACAATGAGCAGTTCTTC.

This clone appeared a few times. This sequence joins TRBV4-1 and TRBJ2-1; D is possibly TRBD2 (6 bases). Germline lookup yields CDR1 MGHRA and CDR2 YSYEKL. V lost 0 bases, J lost 2 bases, and 8 bases lay in between. The CDR3 spans 15 residues. CDR3 sequence reads: CASSQDGEAYNEQFF. The CDR3 bases are TGCGCCAGCAGCCAAGACGGGGAGGCCTACAATGAGCAGTTCTTC.

This rearrangement joins TRBV6-1 to TRBJ1-3; 9 bases align to TRBD1. The CDR3 runs to 15 residues. The germline gives CDR1 MNHNS, CDR2 SASEGT. The ends lost 5 bases at V and 4 bases at J; junction bases unmatched: 6. CDR3 amino acids: CASSQRGQGGNTIYF. Written as DNA, the CDR3 is TGTGCCAGCAGTCAGAGGGGACAGGGCGGAAACACCATATATTTT.

This chain links TRBV4-1 with TRBJ2-7; 7 nucleotides agree with TRBD1. The CDR3 totals 16 residues. V trimming: 0 bases; J trimming: 3 bases; junction bases outside the gene matches: 8. Germline V gene sequence: CDR1 MGHRA, CDR2 YSYEKL. Here the CDR3 reads CASSQEKRQGGYEQYF. DNA for the CDR3: TGCGCCAGCAGCCAAGAGAAACGACAGGGTGGCTACGAGCAGTACTTC.

This chain links TRBV7-2 with TRBJ2-5; D is uncertain. CDR1 SGHTA and CDR2 FQGNSA come from the germline V gene. CDR3 size: 14 residues. The V and J ends lost 1 base and 6 bases respectively, with 12 bases between them. The CDR3 region is CASSLGSSRKTQYF. DNA of the CDR3: TGTGCCAGCAGCTTAGGGTCTAGTAGAAAGACCCAGTACTTC.

The CDR3 DNA reads TGTGCCAGCAGCTTAGCCGGCAGCACAGATACGCAGTATTTT. Its protein product is CASSLAGSTDTQYF. The V and J genes are TRBV7-2 and TRBJ2-3; D is undetermined. V lost 0 bases and J 0 bases, leaving 4 bases between the germline ends. Germline V CDR1 and CDR2: SGHTA, FQGNSA. The CDR3 is 14 residues long.

The rearrangement links TRBV6-6 to TRBJ1-1, with 11 bases identical to TRBD1. CDR1 MNHNY and CDR2 SVGAGI come from the germline V gene (reference sequence). Germline trimming cut 4 bases from V and 0 bases from J; bases unmatched to any gene: 1. The CDR3 length is 15 residues. CDR3 sequence reads: CASSWDRGMNTEAFF. The CDR3, as DNA: TGTGCCAGCAGTTGGGACAGGGGGATGAACACTGAAGCTTTCTTT.

The gene calls are TRBV25-1 and TRBJ1-2; D possibly corresponds to TRBD1 (6 bases). CDR1 is MGHDK, CDR2 SYGVNS, per germline. The CDR3 consists of 14 residues. Between the trimmed V and J ends, which lost 4 bases and 4 bases, there was a span of 13 bases. The CDR3 DNA follows: TGTGCCAGCAGTGGTGAGGGGGGGGTCTATGGCTACACCTTC. This codes for CASSGEGGVYGYTF.